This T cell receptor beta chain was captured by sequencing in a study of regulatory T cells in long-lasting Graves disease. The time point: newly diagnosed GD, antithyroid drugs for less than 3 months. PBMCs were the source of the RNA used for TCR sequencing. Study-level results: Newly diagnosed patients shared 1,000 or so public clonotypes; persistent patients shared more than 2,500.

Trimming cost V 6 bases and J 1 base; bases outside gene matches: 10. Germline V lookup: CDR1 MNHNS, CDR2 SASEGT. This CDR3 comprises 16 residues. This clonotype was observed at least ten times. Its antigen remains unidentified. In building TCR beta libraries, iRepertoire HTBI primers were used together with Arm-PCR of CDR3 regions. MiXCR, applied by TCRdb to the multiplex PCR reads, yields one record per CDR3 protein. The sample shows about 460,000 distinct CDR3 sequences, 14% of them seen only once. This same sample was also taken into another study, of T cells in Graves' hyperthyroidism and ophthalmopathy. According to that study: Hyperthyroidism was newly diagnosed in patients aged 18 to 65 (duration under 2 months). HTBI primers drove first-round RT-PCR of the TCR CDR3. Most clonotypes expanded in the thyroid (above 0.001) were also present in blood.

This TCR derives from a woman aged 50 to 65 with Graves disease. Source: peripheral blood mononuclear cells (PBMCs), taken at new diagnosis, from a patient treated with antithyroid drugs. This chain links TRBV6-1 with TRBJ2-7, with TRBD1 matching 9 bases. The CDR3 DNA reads TGTGCCAGCAGAAGCCCCGGGACAGGGTCTTCCTACGAGCAGTACTTC. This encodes CASRSPGTGSSYEQYF.